This is a list of T cell receptor beta chains from one sample in a study of beta chain features in type 1 diabetes. Using immunoSEQ multiplex PCR, the repertoire was profiled, and TCRdb retains in-frame clones only, with some absent. The table has approximately 600,000 clones, around 12% seen once. Sequencing was done on a sample of naive CD4+ T cells from blood. The source is a man aged 30 to 39 with type 1 diabetes. CDR3s include the opening cysteine and the closing phenylalanine or tryptophan. A D gene is named only where the DNA matches it firmly. Expanded clones get a size class; other rows say once, few or many, or leave the size out.

TRBD1	NA	16	TRBV19	TRBJ1-4	CASSMTPQGAGEKLFF	TGTGCCAGTAGTATGACGCCCCAGGGGGCCGGAGAAAAACTGTTTTTT
NA	NA	13	TRBV19	TRBJ1-2	CASSIRFQQGYTF	TGTGCCAGTAGTATAAGGTTCCAGCAGGGCTACACCTTC
NA	few	14	TRBV9	TRBJ1-1	CASSVAQSNTEAFF	TGTGCCAGCAGCGTAGCACAATCGAACACTGAAGCTTTCTTT
NA	few	12	TRBV2	TRBJ2-7	CASSEMPYEQYF	TGTGCCAGCAGTGAAATGCCCTACGAGCAGTACTTC
TRBD1	few	13	TRBV27	TRBJ1-5	CASSDRANQPQHF	TGTGCCAGCAGCGACAGGGCGAATCAGCCCCAGCATTTT
TRBD1	NA	15	TRBV5-1	TRBJ1-4	CASSPRTGENEKLFF	TGCGCCAGCAGCCCTAGGACAGGGGAGAATGAAAAACTGTTTTTT
TRBD1	NA	20	TRBV12-5	TRBJ1-1	CASGMTPFQGAHTSNTEAFF	TGTGCTAGTGGTATGACCCCATTTCAGGGGGCACATACCTCGAACACTGAGGCTTTCTTT
TRBD2	few	17	TRBV9	TRBJ2-3	CASSVALAGGPQDTQYF	TGTGCCAGCAGCGTTGCCCTAGCGGGGGGCCCTCAAGATACGCAGTATTTT
NA	NA	16	TRBV15	TRBJ2-1	CATSRGKQSSYNEQFF	TGTGCCACCAGCAGAGGGAAACAGAGCTCCTACAATGAGCAGTTCTTC
TRBD1	NA	15	TRBV2	TRBJ2-2	CASSTTGGDTGELFF	TGTGCCAGCAGTACGACAGGGGGCGACACCGGGGAGCTGTTTTTT
NA	NA	14	TRBV18	TRBJ2-5	CASSPPIADETQYF	TGTGCCAGCTCACCACCGATCGCCGACGAGACCCAGTACTTC
NA	NA	14	TRBV7-2	TRBJ2-3	CASREGLVRDTQYF	TGTGCCAGCCGCGAGGGCCTTGTAAGGGATACGCAGTATTTT
NA	NA	14	TRBV7-3	TRBJ2-1	CASSLNSQAGEQFF	TGTGCCAGCAGCTTAAACAGCCAGGCGGGTGAGCAGTTCTTC
NA	NA	12	TRBV7-9	TRBJ1-6	CASGGEGSPLHF	TGTGCCAGCGGCGGAGAGGGATCACCCCTCCACTTT
NA	few	15	TRBV18	TRBJ2-7	CASSPIRDGSYEQYF	TGTGCCAGCTCACCTATCCGGGACGGATCCTACGAGCAGTACTTC
TRBD1	few	15	TRBV14	TRBJ2-3	CASSRRGGRTDTQYF	TGTGCCAGCAGCCGGAGAGGGGGCCGCACAGATACGCAGTATTTT
NA	few	14	TRBV25-1	TRBJ2-1	CASSEAKPDNVKFF	TGTGCCAGCAGTGAGGCCAAACCCGACAATGTGAAGTTCTTC
NA	NA	13	TRBV28	TRBJ1-2	CASSAGQNYGYTF	TGTGCCAGCAGCGCCGGACAGAACTATGGCTACACCTTC
NA	NA	14	TRBV5-1	TRBJ1-4	CASSFGTTNEKLFF	TGCGCCAGCAGCTTCGGGACAACTAATGAAAAACTGTTTTTT
NA	NA	15	TRBV6-5	TRBJ1-1	CASSYSTGMATEAFF	TGTGCCAGCAGTTACTCGACAGGAATGGCCACTGAAGCTTTCTTT
NA	NA	13	TRBV4-2	TRBJ2-7	CASSQDLTYEQYF	TGTGCCAGCAGCCAAGATCTAACCTACGAGCAGTACTTC
NA	few	17	TRBV18	TRBJ2-6	CASSPLAAFSGANVLTF	TGTGCCAGCTCACCTTTGGCGGCCTTCTCTGGGGCCAACGTCCTGACTTTC
NA	few	16	TRBV6-5	TRBJ1-3	CASSYSGDHSGNTIYF	TGTGCCAGCAGTTACTCAGGGGACCACTCTGGAAACACCATATATTTT
NA	NA	13	TRBV14	TRBJ2-2	CASSQGSTGELFF	TGTGCCAGCAGCCAAGGGTCCACCGGGGAGCTGTTTTTT
TRBD1	NA	14	TRBV4-3	TRBJ1-2	CASSQGQGSYGYTF	TGCGCCAGCAGCCAAGGACAGGGGAGCTATGGCTACACCTTC
NA	NA	14	TRBV5-1	TRBJ2-3	CASSQPGAVDTQYF	TGCGCCAGCAGTCAGCCAGGGGCGGTAGATACGCAGTATTTT
NA	few	14	TRBV19	TRBJ2-3	CASAYAGNTDTQYF	TGTGCCAGCGCTTATGCGGGGAATACAGATACGCAGTATTTT
NA	NA	14	TRBV7-2	TRBJ1-1	CASSKIRDINEAFF	TGTGCCAGCAGCAAAATCCGGGACATCAATGAAGCTTTCTTT
NA	NA	15	TRBV15	TRBJ2-5	CATSRGGADQETQYF	TGTGCCACCAGCAGAGGAGGAGCAGACCAAGAGACCCAGTACTTC
NA	few	15	TRBV11-2	TRBJ2-4	CASSLDATPASIQYF	TGTGCCAGCAGCTTAGACGCGACGCCGGCTAGCATTCAGTACTTC
TRBD2	NA	15	TRBV4-2	TRBJ2-5	CASSQEGTSGETQYF	TGTGCCAGCAGCCAAGAGGGGACTAGCGGGGAGACCCAGTACTTC